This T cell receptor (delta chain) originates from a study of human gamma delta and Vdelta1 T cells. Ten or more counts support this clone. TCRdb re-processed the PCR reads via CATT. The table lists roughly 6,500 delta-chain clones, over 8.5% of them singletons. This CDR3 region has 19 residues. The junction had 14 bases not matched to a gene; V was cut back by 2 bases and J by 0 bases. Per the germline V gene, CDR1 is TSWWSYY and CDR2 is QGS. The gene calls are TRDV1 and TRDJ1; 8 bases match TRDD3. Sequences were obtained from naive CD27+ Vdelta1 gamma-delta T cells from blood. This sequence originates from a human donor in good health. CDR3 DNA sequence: TGTGCTCTTGGGGAAATCGCGAGACTGGGGGTCAGACACACCGATAAACTCATCTTT. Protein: CALGEIARLGVRHTDKLIF.